What follows is one T cell receptor (beta chain) and its context. Antigen: not known. CDR1 and CDR2 (germline): SGHRS, YFSETQ. The CDR3 is 16 residues long. V lost 2 bases and J 0 bases, leaving 14 bases between the germline ends. Sequenced by immunoSEQ multiplex PCR; TCRdb stores in-frame clones only, minus some. The sample lists some 95,000 clones; 80% were seen once. Regarding time point: baseline, week 1 (first vaccination visit). Sample treatment: pre-vaccination baseline after standard-of-care therapy. The data were obtained in a study of a mutant IDH1 vaccine in newly diagnosed glioma. As for the study in general: Males made up about 60% and females about 40% of treated patients, whose mean age was roughly 40 years. It was radiotherapy, temozolomide, or both that patients received previously, with most receiving both. Regarding the study as a whole: It was approximately 92% of patients that developed vaccine-induced immune responses.

The receptor was derived from a man aged 40-49 years with glioma. This chain uses TRBV5-1 with TRBJ2-5, with D tentatively TRBD2 (6 bases). The sequencing used PBMCs, collected from a glioma patient treated with radiotherapy, temozolomide or both. The CDR3 region has the DNA TGCGCCAGCAGCTTCGGCGGGGACCTATACCAAGAGACCCAGTACTTC. This translates into CASSFGGDLYQETQYF.